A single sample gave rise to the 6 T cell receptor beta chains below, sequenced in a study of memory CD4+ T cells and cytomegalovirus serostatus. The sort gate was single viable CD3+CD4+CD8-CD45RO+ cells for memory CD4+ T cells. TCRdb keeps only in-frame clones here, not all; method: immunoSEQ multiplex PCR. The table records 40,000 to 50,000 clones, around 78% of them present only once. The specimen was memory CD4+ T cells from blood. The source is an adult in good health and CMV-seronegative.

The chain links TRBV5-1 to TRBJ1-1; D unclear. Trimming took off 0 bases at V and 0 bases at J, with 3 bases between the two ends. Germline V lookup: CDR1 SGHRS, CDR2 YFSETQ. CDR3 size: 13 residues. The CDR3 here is CASSLVVNTEAFF. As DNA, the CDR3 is TGCGCCAGCAGCTTGGTGGTGAACACTGAAGCTTTCTTT.

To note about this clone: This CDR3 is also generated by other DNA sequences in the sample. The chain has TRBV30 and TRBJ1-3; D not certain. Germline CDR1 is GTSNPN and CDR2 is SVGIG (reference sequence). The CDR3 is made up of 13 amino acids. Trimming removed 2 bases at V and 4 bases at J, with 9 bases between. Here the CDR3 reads CAWSTGSGNTIYF. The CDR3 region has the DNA TGTGCCTGGAGTACTGGGTCAGGAAACACCATATATTTT.

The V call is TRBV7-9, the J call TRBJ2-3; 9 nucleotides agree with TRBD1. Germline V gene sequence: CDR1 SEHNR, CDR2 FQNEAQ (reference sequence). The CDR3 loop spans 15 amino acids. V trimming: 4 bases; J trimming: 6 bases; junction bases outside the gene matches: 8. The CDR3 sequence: CASSSRDRAKDTQYF. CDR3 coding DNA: TGTGCCAGCAGCTCCAGGGACAGGGCGAAGGATACGCAGTATTTT.

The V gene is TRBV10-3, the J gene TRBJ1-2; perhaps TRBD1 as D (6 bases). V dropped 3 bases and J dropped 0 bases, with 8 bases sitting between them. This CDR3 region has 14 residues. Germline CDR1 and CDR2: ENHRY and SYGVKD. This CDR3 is CAISDTGTNYGYTF. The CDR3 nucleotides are TGTGCCATCAGTGACACAGGGACTAACTATGGCTACACCTTC.

The CDR3: CASSSSYQPQHF. In DNA form, the CDR3 reads TGTGCCAGCAGTTCTAGTTATCAGCCCCAGCATTTT. This chain connects TRBV28 to TRBJ1-5; no definite D call. Germline lookup yields CDR1 MDHEN and CDR2 SYDVKM. Trimming took 4 bases from V and 5 from J, leaving 6 bases between them. This CDR3 has 12 residues. Complete variable domain (other parts from reference TRBV28 and TRBJ1-5): DVKVTQSSRYLVKRTGEKVFLECVQDMDHENMFWYRQDPGLGLRLIYFSYDVKMKEKGDIPEGYSVSREKKERFSLILESASTNQTSMYLCASSSSYQPQHFGDGTRLSIL.

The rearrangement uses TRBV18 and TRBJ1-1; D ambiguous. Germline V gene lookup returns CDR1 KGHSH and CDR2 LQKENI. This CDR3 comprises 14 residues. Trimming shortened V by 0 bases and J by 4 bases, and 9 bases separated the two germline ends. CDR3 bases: TGTGCCAGCTCACCACCGTACGCGGGCACTGAAGCTTTCTTT. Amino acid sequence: CASSPPYAGTEAFF.